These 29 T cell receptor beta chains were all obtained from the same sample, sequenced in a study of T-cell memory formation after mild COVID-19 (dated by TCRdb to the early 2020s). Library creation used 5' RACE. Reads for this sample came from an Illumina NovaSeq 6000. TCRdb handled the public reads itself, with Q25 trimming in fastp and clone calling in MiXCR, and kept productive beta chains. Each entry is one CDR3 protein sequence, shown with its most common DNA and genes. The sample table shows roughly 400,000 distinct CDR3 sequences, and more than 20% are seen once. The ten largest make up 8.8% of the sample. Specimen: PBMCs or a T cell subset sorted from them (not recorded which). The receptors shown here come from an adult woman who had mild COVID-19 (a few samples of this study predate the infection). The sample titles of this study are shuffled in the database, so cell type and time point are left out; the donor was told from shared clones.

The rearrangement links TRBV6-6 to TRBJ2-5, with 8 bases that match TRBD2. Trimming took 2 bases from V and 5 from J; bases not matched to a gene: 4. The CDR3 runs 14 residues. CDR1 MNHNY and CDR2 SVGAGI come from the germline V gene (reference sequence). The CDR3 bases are TGTGCCAGCAGTTACCCCGGGGGGGCTGAGACCCAGTACTTC. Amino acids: CASSYPGGAETQYF.

The CDR3 DNA sequence: TGTGCCAGCACCCCGGGACTAGCTCGAGAGACCCAGTACTTC. It encodes CASTPGLARETQYF. The chain carries TRBV3-1 and TRBJ2-5; TRBD2 matches 9 bases. With V trimmed by 7 bases and J by 4 bases, 7 bases remained unmatched. This CDR3 has 14 residues. CDR1 is LGHDT, CDR2 YNNKEL, per germline (reference sequence).

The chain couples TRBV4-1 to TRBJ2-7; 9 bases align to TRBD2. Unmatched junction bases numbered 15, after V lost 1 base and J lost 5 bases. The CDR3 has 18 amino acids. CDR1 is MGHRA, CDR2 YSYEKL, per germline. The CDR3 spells CASSQVRSLAGAENEQYF. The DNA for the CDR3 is TGCGCCAGCAGCCAAGTTAGATCCTTAGCGGGAGCGGAGAACGAGCAGTACTTC.

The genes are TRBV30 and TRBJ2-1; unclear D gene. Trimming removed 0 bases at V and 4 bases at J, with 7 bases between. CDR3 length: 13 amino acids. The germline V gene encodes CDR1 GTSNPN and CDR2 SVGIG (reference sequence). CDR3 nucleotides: TGTGCCTGGAGTGTTACCGGTTACAATGAGCAGTTCTTC. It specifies CAWSVTGYNEQFF.

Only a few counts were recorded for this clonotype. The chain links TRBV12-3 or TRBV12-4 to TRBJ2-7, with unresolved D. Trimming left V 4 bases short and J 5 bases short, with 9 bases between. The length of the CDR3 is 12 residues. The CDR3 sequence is CASSYDMNEQYF. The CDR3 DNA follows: TGTGCCAGCAGTTATGACATGAACGAGCAGTACTTC.

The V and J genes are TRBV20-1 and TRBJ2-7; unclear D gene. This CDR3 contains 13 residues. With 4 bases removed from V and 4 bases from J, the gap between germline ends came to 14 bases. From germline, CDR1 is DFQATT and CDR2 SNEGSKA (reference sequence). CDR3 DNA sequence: TGCAGTGCTATCCCCCACGTTTGGTACGAGCAGTACTTC. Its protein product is CSAIPHVWYEQYF.

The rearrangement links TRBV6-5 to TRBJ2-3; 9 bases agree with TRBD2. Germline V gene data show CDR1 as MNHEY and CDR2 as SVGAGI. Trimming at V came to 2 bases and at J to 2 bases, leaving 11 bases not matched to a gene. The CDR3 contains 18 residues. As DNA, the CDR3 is TGTGCCAGCAGTTACGGGAGCGGGGGGCCCACGGACACAGATACGCAGTATTTT. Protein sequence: CASSYGSGGPTDTDTQYF.

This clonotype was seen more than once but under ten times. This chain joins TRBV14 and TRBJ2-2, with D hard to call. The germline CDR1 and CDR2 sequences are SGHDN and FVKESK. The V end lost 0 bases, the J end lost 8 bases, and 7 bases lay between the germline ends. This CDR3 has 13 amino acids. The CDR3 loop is CASSQDIRGELFF. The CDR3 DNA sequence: TGTGCCAGCAGCCAAGACATACGGGGGGAGCTGTTTTTT.

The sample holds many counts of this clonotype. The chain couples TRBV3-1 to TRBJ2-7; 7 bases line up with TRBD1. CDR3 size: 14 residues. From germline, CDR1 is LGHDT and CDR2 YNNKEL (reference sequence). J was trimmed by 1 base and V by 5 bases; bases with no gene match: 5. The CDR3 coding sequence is TGTGCCAGCAGCGCCGGGACAGCATCCTACGAGCAGTACTTC. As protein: CASSAGTASYEQYF.

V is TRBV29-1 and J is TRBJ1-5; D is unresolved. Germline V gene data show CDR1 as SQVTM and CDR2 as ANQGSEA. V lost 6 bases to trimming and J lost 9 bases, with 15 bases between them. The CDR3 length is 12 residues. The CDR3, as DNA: TGCAGCGTGGGTAGTCTCGCGGGGCCCCAGCATTTT. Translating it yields CSVGSLAGPQHF.

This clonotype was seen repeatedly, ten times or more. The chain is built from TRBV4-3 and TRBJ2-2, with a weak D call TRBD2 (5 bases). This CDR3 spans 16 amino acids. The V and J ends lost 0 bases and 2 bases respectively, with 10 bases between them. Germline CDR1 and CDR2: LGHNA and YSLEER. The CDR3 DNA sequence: TGCGCCAGCAGCCAAGATGAGGGAGACAACACCGGGGAGCTGTTTTTT. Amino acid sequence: CASSQDEGDNTGELFF.

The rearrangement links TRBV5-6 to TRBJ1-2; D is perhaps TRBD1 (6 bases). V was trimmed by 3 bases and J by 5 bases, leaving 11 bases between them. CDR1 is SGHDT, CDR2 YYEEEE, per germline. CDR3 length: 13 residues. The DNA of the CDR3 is TGTGCCAGCAGCTCACAGGGTGATTATGGCTACACCTTC. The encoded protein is CASSSQGDYGYTF.

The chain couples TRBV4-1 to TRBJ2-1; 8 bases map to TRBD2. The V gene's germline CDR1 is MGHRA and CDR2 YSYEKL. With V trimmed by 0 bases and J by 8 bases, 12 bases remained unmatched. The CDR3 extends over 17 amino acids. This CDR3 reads CASSQEKGLAGSYEQFF. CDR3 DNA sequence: TGCGCCAGCAGCCAAGAGAAGGGGCTAGCGGGTTCCTATGAGCAGTTCTTC.

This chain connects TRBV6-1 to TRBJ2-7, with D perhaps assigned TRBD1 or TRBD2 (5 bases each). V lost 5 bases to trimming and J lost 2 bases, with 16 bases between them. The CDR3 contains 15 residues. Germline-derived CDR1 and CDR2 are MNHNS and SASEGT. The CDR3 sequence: CASSSRDQIPYEQYF. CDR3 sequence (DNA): TGTGCCAGCAGTTCACGGGACCAAATCCCCTACGAGCAGTACTTC.

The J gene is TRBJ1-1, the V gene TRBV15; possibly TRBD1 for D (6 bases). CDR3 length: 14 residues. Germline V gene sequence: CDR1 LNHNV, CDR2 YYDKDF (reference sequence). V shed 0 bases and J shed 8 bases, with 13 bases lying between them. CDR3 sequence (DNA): TGTGCCACCAGCAGAGATCCGACAGGAGTAGAAGCTTTCTTT. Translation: CATSRDPTGVEAFF.

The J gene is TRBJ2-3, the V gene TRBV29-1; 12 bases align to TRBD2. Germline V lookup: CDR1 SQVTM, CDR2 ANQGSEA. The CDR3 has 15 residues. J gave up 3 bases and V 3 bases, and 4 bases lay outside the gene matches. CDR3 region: CSVEGGTSGTDTQYF. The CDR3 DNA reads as TGCAGCGTTGAGGGGGGGACTAGCGGGACAGATACGCAGTATTTT.

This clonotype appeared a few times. The CDR3: CASSQGSSKAGPYNEQFF. The CDR3 nucleotides are TGTGCCAGCAGCCAAGGATCCTCCAAAGCGGGACCCTACAATGAGCAGTTCTTC. The chain has TRBV14 and TRBJ2-1, with TRBD2 matching 7 bases. Germline V gene data show CDR1 as SGHDN and CDR2 as FVKESK. V shed 1 base and J 2 bases; nucleotides not matched to a gene: 11. This CDR3 contains 18 residues.

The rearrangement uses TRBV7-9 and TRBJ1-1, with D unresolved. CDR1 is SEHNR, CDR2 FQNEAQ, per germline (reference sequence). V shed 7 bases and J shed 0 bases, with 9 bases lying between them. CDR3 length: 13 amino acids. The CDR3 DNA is TGTGCCAGCATTGGGAGTTTGAACACTGAAGCTTTCTTT. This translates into CASIGSLNTEAFF. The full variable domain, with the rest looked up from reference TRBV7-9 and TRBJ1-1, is DTGVSQNPRHKITKRGQNVTFRCDPISEHNRLYWYRQTLGQGPEFLTYFQNEAQLEKSRLLSDRFSAERPKGSFSTLEIQRTEQGDSAMYLCASIGSLNTEAFFGQGTRLTVV.

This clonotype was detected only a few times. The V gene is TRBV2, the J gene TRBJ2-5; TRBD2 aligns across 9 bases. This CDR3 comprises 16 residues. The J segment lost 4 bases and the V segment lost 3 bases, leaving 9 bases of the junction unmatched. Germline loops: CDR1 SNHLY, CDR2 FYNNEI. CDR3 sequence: CASSDGRGGATETQYF. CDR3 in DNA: TGTGCCAGCAGTGATGGGCGCGGGGGGGCGACAGAGACCCAGTACTTC.

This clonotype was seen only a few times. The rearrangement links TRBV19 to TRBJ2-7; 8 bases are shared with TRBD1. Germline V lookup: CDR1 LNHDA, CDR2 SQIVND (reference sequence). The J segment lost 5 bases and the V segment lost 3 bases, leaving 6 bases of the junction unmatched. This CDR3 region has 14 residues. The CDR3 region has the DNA TGTGCCAGTAGTATGGGGGACAGGCCCCACGAGCAGTACTTC. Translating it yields CASSMGDRPHEQYF.

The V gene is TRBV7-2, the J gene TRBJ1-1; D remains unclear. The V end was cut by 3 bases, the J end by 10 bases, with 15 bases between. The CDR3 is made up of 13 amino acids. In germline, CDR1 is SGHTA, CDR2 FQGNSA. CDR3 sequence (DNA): TGTGCCAGCAGCTTCGGTCACTTTCGGGGAGCTTTCTTT. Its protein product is CASSFGHFRGAFF.

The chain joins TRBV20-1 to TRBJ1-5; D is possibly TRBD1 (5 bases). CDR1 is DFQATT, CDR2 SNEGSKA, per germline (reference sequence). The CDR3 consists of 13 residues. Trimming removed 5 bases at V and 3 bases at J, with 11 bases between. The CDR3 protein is CSARGEINQPQHF. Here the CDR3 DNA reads TGCAGTGCTCGGGGCGAGATCAATCAGCCCCAGCATTTT.

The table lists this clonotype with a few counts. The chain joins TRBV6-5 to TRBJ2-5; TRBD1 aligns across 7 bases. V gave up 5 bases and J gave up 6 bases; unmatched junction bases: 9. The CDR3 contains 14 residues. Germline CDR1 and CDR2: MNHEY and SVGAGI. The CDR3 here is CASSPQGVVKTQYF. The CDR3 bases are TGTGCCAGCAGTCCCCAGGGGGTGGTTAAGACCCAGTACTTC.

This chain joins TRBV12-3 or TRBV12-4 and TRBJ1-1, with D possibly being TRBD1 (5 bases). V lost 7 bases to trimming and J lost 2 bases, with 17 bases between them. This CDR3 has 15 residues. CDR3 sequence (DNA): TGTGCCAGCACCCTTGGCGGGGGTGTAAACACTGAAGCTTTCTTT. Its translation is CASTLGGGVNTEAFF.

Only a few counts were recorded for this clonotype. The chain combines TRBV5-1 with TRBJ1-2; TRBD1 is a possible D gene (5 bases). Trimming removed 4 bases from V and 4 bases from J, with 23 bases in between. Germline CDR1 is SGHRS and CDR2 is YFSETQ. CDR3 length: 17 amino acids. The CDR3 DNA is TGCGCCAGCAGCCCGCTGGGGGTAACCGTTGGGGCCTATGGCTACACCTTC. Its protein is CASSPLGVTVGAYGYTF.

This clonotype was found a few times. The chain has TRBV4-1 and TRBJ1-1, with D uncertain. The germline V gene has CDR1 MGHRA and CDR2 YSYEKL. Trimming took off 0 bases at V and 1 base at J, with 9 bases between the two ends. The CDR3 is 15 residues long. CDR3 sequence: CASSQDPAANTEAFF. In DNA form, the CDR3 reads TGCGCCAGCAGCCAAGATCCCGCAGCGAACACTGAAGCTTTCTTT.

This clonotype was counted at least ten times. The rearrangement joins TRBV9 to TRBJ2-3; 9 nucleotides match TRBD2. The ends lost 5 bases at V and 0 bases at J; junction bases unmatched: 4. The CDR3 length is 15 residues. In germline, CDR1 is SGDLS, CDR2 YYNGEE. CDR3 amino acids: CASSVLAGSTDTQYF. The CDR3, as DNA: TGTGCCAGCAGTGTGCTAGCGGGGAGCACAGATACGCAGTATTTT.

CDR3 in DNA: TGCGCCAGCAGTCAATCAGGGCAGGGTCATCAGCCCCAGCATTTT. This gives the protein CASSQSGQGHQPQHF. The chain uses TRBV23-1 and TRBJ1-5; maybe TRBD1 (5 bases). TRBV23-1 is an ORF for which the function is uncertain. The germline V and J ends were trimmed by 0 bases and 5 bases, with 11 bases remaining between them. This CDR3 has 15 residues.

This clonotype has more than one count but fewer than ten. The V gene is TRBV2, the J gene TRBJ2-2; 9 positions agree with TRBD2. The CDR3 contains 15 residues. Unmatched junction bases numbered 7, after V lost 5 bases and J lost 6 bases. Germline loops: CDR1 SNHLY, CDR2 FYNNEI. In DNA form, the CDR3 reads TGTGCCAGCAGTCTATCCGGGACTAGCCCCGGGGAGCTGTTTTTT. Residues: CASSLSGTSPGELFF.